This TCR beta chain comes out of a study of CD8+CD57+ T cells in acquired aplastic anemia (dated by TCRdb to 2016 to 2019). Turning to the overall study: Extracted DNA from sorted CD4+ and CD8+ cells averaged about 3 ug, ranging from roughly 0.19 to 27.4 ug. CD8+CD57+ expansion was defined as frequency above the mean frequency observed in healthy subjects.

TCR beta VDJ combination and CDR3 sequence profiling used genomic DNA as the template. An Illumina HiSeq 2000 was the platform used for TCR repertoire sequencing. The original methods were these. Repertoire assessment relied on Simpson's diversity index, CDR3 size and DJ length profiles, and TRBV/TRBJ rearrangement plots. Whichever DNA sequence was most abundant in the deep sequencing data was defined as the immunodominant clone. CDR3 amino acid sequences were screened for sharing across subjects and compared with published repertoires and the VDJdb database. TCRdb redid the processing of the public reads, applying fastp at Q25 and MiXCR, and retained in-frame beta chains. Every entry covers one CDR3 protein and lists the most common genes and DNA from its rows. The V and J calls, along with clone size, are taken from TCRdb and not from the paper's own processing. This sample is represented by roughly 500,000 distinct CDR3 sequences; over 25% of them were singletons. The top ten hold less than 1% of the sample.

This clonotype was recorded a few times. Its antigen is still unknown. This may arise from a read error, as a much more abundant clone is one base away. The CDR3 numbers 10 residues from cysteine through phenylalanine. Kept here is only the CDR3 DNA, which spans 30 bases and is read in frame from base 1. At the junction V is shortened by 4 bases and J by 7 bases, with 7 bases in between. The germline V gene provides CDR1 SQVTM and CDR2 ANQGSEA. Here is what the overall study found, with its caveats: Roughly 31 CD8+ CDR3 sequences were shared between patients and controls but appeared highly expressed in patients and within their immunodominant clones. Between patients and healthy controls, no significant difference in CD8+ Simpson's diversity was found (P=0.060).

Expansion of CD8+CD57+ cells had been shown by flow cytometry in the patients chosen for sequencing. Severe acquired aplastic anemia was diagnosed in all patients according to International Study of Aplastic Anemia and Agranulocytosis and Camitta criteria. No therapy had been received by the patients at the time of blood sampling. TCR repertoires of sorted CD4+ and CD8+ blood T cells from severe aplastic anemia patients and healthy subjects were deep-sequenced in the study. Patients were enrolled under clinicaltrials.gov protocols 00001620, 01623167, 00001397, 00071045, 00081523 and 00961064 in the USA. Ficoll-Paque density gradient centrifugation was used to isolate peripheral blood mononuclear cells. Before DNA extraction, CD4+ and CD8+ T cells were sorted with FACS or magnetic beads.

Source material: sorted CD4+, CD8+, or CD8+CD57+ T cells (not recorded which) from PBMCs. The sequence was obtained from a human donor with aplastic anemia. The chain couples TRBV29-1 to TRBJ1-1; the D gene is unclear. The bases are TGCAGCGTTGCGGAAATTGAAGCTTTCTTT. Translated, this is CSVAEIEAFF.